The source of this TCR beta chain is a study of CD8 T cells in ankylosing spondylitis (dated by TCRdb to the late 2010s). A note on the overall study: The study set out to find disease-linked TCR variants by profiling T cell receptor beta repertoires in ankylosing spondylitis patients and healthy donors. The full study cohort was made up of 25 ankylosing spondylitis patients and 108 healthy donors. Peripheral blood was sampled, and synovial fluid was additionally collected from ankylosing spondylitis patients. Findings and caveats that apply to the study as a whole: The disease-linked clones showed a CD8+ phenotype and occurred at relatively low frequencies in peripheral blood. Some TCR beta motif variants had previously been reported in synovial fluid and blood of reactive arthritis patients, which suggested common disease-initiation mechanisms. The disease-linked clones were reported to be significantly enriched in matched synovial fluid samples from ankylosing spondylitis patients. A TCR beta motif of about 8 highly homologous amino acid variants appeared characteristic of blood from ankylosing spondylitis patients.

Concerning this clonotype itself: Which antigen it targets is not known. No quality values exist for individual bases; no much larger clone is one base distant.

The instrument was an Illumina HiSeq 2500. Quantitative 5'-RACE with molecular barcodes was the method used to prepare the TCR beta libraries. On the study's bioinformatics: A new computational method, built on a probabilistic model of VDJ rearrangement, was used to identify disease-linked TCR variants. TCRdb reprocessing: public reads trimmed at Q25 with fastp, clones called with MiXCR, in-frame beta chains kept. For every CDR3 protein sequence, its rows merge into one entry that carries the most common genes and DNA. TCRdb's processing, not the study's, gives the V and J calls here. Within this sample are about 240,000 distinct CDR3 sequences, with 8% to 9.5% of them counted one time only. The ten largest clones represent approximately 6.3% of the sample. This clonotype was obtained from a male donor with ankylosing spondylitis or in good health (not recorded which). The material sequenced was blood, either unsorted or a sorted T cell fraction (not recorded which).

The nucleotides read TGTGCCAGTAGTATTGCACACGGCAGGCCCCCAGGACCCTACAATGAGCAGTTCTTC. Its protein is CASSIAHGRPPGPYNEQFF. Rearrangement joined TRBV19 to TRBJ2-1, with the D gene uncertain. Spanning cysteine to phenylalanine, the CDR3 consists of 19 amino acids. The sequence is cut down to CDR3 DNA, 57 bases in frame from base 1. Trimming removed 3 bases from V and 2 bases from J, leaving 23 bases between the germline ends. The germline V gene (reference sequence) yields LNHDA for CDR1 and SQIVND for CDR2.